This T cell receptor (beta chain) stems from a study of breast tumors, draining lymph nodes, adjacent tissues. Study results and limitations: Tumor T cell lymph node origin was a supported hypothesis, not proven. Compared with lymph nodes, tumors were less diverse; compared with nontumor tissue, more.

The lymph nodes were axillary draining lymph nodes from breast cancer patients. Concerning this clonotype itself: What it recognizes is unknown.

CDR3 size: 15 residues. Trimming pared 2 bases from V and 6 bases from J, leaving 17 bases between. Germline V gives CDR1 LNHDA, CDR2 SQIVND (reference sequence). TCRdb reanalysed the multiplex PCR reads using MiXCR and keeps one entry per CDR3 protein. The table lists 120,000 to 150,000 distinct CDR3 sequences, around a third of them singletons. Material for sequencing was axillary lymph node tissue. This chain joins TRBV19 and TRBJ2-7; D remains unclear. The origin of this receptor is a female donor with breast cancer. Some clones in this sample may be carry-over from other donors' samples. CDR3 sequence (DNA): TGTGCCAGTAGTATATCCCTCCGGAGACTGTTCGAGCAGTACTTC. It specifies CASSISLRRLFEQYF.